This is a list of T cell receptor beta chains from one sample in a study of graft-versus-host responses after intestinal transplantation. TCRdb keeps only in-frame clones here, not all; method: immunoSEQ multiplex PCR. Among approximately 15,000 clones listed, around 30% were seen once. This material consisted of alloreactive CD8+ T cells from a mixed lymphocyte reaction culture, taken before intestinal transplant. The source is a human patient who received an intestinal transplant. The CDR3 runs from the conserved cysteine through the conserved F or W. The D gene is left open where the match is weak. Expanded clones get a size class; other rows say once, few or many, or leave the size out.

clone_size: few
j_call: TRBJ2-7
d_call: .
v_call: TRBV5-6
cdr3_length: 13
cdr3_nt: TGTGCCAGCAGCTTGGCCCGAGCCTACGAGCAGTACTTC
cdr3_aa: CASSLARAYEQYF

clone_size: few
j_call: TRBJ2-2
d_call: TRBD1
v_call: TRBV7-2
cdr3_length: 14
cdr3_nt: TGTGCCAGCCAACCAGGGGGAAACACCGGGGAGCTGTTTTTT
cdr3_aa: CASQPGGNTGELFF

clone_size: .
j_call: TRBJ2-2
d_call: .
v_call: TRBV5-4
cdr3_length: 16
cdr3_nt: TGTGCCAGCAGCCCTGTGGTCCTAGCCTTCACCGGGGAGCTGTTTTTT
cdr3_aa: CASSPVVLAFTGELFF

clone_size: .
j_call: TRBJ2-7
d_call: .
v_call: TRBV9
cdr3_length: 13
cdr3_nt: TGTGCCAGCAGCGTAGACCCTGCCTACGAGCAGTACTTC
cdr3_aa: CASSVDPAYEQYF

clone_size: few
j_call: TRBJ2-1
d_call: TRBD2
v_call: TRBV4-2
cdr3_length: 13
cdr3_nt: TGTGCCAGCAGCCCCGGGGGGGATGGTGAGCAGTTCTTC
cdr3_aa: CASSPGGDGEQFF

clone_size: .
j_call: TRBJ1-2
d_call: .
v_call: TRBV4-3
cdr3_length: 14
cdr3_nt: TGCGCCAGCAGCCAAGGGCAGGGGTTCCATGGCTACACCTTC
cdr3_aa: CASSQGQGFHGYTF

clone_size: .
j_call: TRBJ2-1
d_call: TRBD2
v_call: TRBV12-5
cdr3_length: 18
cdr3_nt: TGTGCTAGTGGTTTGGTACTAGCGGGAGACGGTATATACAATGAGCAGTTCTTC
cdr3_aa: CASGLVLAGDGIYNEQFF

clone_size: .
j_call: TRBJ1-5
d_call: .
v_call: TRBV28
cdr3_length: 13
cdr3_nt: TGTGCCAGCAGCCCCATCCGAAATCAGCCCCAGCATTTT
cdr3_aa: CASSPIRNQPQHF

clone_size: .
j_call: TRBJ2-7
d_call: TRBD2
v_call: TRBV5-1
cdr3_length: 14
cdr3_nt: TGCGCCAGCAGCTCACTAGCGGCGTCCTACGAGCAGTACTTC
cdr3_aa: CASSSLAASYEQYF

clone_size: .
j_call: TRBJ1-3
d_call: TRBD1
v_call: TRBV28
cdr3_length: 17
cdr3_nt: TGTGCCAGCAGTCCCGCGGGACAGGGGGTGTCTGGAAACACCATATATTTT
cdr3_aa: CASSPAGQGVSGNTIYF

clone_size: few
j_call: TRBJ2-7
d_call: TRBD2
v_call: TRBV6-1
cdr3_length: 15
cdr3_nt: TGTGCCAGCAGTGAAGAGCGGGGGTCCTCCTACGAGCAGTACTTC
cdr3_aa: CASSEERGSSYEQYF

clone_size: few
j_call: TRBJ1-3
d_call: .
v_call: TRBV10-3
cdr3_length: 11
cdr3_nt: TGTGCCATCTTGAGCGGAAACACCATATATTTT
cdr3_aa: CAILSGNTIYF

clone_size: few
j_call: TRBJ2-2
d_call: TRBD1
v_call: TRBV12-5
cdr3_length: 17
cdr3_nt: TGTGCTAGTGGTCTGTGGGACAGCACCTGGGGCACCGGGGAGCTGTTTTTT
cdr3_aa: CASGLWDSTWGTGELFF